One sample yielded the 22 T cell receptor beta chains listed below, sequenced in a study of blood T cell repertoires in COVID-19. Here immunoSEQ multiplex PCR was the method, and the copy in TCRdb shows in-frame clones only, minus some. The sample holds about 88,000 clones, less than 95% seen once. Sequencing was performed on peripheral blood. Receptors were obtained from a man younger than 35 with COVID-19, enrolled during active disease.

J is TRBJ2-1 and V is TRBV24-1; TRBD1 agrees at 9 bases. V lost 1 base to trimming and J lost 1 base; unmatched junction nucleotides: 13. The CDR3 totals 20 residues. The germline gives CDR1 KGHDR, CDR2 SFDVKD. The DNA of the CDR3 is TGTGCCACCAGTGATTTTGTCACAGGGGGCCCGGGAGTATCCTACAATGAGCAGTTCTTC. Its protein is CATSDFVTGGPGVSYNEQFF.

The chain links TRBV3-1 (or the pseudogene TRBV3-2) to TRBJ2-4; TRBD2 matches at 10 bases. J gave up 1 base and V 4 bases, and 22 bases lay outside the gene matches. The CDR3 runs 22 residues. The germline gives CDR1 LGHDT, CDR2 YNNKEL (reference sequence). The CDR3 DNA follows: TGTGCCAGCAGCCCCCTACGGGGGGCTCTAGCGGGAGAAAAATTTGCCAAAAACATTCAGTACTTC. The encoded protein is CASSPLRGALAGEKFAKNIQYF.

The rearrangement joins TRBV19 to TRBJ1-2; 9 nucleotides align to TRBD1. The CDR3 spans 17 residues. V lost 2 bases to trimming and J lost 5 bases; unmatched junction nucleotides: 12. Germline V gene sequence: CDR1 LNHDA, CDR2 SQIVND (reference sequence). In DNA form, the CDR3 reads TGTGCCAGTAGTATAAGATTAGGGACAGGGATTAAGTATGGCTACACCTTC. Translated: CASSIRLGTGIKYGYTF.

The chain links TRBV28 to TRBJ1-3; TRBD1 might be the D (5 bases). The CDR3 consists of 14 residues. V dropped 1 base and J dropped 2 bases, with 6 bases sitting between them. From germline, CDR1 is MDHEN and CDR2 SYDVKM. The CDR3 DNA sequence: TGTGCCAGCAGTTTATCCAGGGCTGGAAACACCATATATTTT. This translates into CASSLSRAGNTIYF.

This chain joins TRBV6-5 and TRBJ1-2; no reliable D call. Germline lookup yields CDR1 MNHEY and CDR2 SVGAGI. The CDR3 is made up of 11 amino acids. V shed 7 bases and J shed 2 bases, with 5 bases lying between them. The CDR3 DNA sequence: TGTGCCAGCACCCCGAACTATGGCTACACCTTC. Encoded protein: CASTPNYGYTF.

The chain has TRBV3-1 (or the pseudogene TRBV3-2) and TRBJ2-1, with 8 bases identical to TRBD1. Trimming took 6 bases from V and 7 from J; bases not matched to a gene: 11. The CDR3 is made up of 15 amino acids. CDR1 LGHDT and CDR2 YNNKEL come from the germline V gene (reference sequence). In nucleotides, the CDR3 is TGTGCCAGCAGGCTTACAGGGGGTTACTTAAATGAGCAGTTCTTC. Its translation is CASRLTGGYLNEQFF.

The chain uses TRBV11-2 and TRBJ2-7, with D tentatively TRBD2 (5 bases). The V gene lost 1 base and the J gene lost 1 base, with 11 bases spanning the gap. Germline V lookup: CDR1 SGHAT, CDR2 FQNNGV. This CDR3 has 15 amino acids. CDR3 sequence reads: CASSLGAGPSYEQYF. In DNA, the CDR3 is TGTGCCAGCAGCTTAGGGGCGGGTCCATCCTACGAGCAGTACTTC. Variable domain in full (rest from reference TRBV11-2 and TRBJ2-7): EAGVAQSPRYKIIEKRQSVAFWCNPISGHATLYWYQQILGQGPKLLIQFQNNGVVDDSQLPKDRFSAERLKGVDSTLKIQPAKLEDSAVYLCASSLGAGPSYEQYFGPGTRLTVT.

The CDR3 DNA is TGTGCCAGCAGTTTTGGCCCCCCGGGACACGGCTACGAGCAGTACTTC. Translated: CASSFGPPGHGYEQYF. V and J are TRBV27 and TRBJ2-7; perhaps TRBD1 as D (6 bases). The CDR3 totals 16 residues. The V end was cut by 3 bases, the J end by 3 bases, with 18 bases between. The germline V gene encodes CDR1 MNHEY and CDR2 SMNVEV (reference sequence).

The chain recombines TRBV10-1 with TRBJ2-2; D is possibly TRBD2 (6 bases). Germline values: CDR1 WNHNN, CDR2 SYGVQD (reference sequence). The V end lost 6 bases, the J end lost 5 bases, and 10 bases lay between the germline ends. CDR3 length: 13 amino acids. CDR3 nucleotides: TGCGCCAGCAGGCACGCGGGGACCGGGGAGCTGTTTTTT. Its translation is CASRHAGTGELFF.

The CDR3 spells CASLSDPYEQYF. The CDR3 DNA follows: TGTGCCAGCTTGAGCGACCCCTACGAGCAGTACTTC. The chain uses TRBV2 and TRBJ2-7, with D unresolved. CDR1 and CDR2 from the germline V gene are SNHLY and FYNNEI. Trimming took off 8 bases at V and 2 bases at J, with 10 bases between the two ends. The CDR3 covers 12 residues.

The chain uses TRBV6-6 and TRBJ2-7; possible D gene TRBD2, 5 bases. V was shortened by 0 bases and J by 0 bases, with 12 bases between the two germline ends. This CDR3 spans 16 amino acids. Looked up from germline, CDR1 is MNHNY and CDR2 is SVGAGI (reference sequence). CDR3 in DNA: TGTGCCAGCAGTTACTCGAAGAGGGCAGACTCCTACGAGCAGTACTTC. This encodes CASSYSKRADSYEQYF.

The CDR3 is CASSYNSGRFEQYF. The CDR3 DNA reads TGTGCCAGCAGTTACAATAGCGGGAGGTTCGAGCAGTACTTC. This chain joins TRBV6-2 or TRBV6-3 and TRBJ2-7; 10 bases fit TRBD2. The CDR3 is made up of 14 amino acids. The trim removed 2 bases at V and 6 bases at J, leaving 4 bases unmatched. Germline CDR1 reads MNHEY; CDR2 reads SVGEGT.

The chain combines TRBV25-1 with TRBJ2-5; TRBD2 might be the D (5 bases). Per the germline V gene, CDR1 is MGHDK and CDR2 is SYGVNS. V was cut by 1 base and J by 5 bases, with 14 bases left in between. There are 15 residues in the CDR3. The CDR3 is CASSESGEVGETQYF. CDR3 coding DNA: TGTGCCAGCAGTGAATCCGGGGAAGTAGGGGAGACCCAGTACTTC.

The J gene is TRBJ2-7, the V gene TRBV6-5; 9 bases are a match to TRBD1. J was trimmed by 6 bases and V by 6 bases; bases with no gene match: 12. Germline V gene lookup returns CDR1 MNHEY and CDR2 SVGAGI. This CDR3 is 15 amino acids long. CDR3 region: CASRLRDRVRGEQYF. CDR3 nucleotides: TGTGCCAGCAGGCTAAGGGACAGGGTAAGAGGCGAGCAGTACTTC.

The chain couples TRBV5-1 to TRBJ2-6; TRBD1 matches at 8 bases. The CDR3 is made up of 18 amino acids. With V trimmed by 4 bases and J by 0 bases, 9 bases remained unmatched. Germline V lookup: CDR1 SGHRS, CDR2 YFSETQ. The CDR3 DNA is TGCGCCAGCAGCCAGGGACAGGCTATCAGCTCTGGGGCCAACGTCCTGACTTTC. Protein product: CASSQGQAISSGANVLTF.

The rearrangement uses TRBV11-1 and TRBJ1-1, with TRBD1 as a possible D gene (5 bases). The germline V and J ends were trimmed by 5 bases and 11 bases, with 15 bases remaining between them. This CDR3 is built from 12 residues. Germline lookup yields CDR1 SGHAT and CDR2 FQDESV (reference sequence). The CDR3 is CASSTRAGGAFF. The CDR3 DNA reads TGTGCCAGCAGCACCCGGGCCGGGGGGGCTTTCTTT.

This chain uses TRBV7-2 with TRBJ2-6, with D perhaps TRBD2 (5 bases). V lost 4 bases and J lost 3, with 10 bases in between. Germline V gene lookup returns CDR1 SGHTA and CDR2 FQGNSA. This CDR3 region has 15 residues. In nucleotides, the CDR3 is TGTGCCAGCAGCTCGCGGGTGGTTGGGGCCAACGTCCTGACTTTC. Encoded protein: CASSSRVVGANVLTF.

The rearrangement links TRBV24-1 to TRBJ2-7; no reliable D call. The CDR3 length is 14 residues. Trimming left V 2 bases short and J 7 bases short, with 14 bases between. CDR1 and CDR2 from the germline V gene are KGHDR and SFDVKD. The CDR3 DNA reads TGTGCCACCAGTGATTCGCAGTCCAGGTCTGAGCAGTACTTC. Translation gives CATSDSQSRSEQYF.

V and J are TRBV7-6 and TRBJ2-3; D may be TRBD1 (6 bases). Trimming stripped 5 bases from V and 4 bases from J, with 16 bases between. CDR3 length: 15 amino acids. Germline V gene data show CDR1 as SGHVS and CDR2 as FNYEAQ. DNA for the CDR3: TGTGCCAGCAGCCATAGACAGGAGGTGCCAGATACGCAGTATTTT. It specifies CASSHRQEVPDTQYF. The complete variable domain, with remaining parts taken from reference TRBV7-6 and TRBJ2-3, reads GAGVSQSPRYKVTKRGQDVALRCDPISGHVSLYWYRQALGQGPEFLTYFNYEAQQDKSGLPNDRFSAERPEGSISTLTIQRTEQRDSAMYRCASSHRQEVPDTQYFGPGTRLTVL.

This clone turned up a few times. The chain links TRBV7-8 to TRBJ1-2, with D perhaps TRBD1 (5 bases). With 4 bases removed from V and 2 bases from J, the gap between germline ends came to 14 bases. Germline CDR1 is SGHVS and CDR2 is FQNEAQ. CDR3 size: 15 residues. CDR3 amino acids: CASSSAGMGNYGYTF. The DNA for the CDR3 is TGTGCCAGCAGCTCCGCAGGGATGGGGAACTATGGCTACACCTTC.

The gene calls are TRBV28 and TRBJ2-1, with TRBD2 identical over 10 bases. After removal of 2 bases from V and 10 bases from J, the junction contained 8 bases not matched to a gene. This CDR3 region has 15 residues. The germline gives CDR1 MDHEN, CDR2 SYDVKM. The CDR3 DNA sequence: TGTGCCAGCAGTTTAAGTACTAGCGGGACTGAGGAGCAGTTCTTC. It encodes CASSLSTSGTEEQFF.

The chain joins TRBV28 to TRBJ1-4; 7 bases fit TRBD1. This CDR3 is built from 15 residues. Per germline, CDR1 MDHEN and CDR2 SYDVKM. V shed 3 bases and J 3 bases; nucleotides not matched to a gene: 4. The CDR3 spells CASSFVGQANEKLFF. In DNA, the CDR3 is TGTGCCAGCAGTTTTGTAGGACAGGCTAATGAAAAACTGTTTTTT.